Listed below are T cell receptor beta chains from one sample, sequenced in a study of identical twins. MiXCR, run by TCRdb on the 5' RACE reads, gives a single entry per CDR3 protein. The table includes approximately 470,000 distinct CDR3 sequences, around 14% detected once. A further study also used this sample, focusing on yellow fever vaccine responses in identical twins.

Material for sequencing was CD4+ T cells sorted from blood. Every receptor here comes from a woman aged 18 to 35 in good health. Each CDR3 is given with its conserved first and last residue. Fields, in order: J gene, clone size, D gene, V gene, CDR3 protein, CDR3 DNA. D genes are given only for firm matches. A row's size may be missing; if present it is once, few, many or a size class.

J gene: TRBJ2-1; clone size: NA; D gene: NA; V gene: TRBV11-2; CDR3 protein: CASSLVDWGLLFSYNEQFF; CDR3 DNA: TGTGCCAGCAGCTTAGTGGATTGGGGGCTCCTATTCTCCTACAATGAGCAGTTCTTC
J gene: TRBJ2-7; clone size: NA; D gene: NA; V gene: TRBV10-3; CDR3 protein: CAISESRSSSSYEQYF; CDR3 DNA: TGTGCCATCAGTGAGTCGCGCAGCTCGAGCTCCTACGAGCAGTACTTC
J gene: TRBJ2-7; clone size: NA; D gene: NA; V gene: TRBV10-3; CDR3 protein: CAISWQTAEQYF; CDR3 DNA: TGTGCCATCAGTTGGCAGACAGCCGAGCAGTACTTC
J gene: TRBJ2-5; clone size: NA; D gene: TRBD2; V gene: TRBV6-2/TRBV6-3; CDR3 protein: CASTDSGTQGTQYF; CDR3 DNA: TGTGCCAGCACCGATAGCGGGACCCAGGGGACCCAGTACTTC
J gene: TRBJ2-1; clone size: few; D gene: TRBD2; V gene: TRBV29-1; CDR3 protein: CSVDLAGGLSYNEQFF; CDR3 DNA: TGCAGCGTTGATCTAGCGGGAGGACTATCCTACAATGAGCAGTTCTTC
J gene: TRBJ2-3; clone size: NA; D gene: NA; V gene: TRBV20-1; CDR3 protein: CSARDRGLAGDTQYF; CDR3 DNA: TGCAGTGCTAGAGATCGAGGCCTAGCAGGAGATACGCAGTATTTT
J gene: TRBJ2-5; clone size: NA; D gene: TRBD1; V gene: TRBV7-9; CDR3 protein: CASSYALDRGGETQYF; CDR3 DNA: TGTGCCAGCAGCTACGCCTTGGACAGGGGTGGGGAGACCCAGTACTTC
J gene: TRBJ1-2; clone size: few; D gene: NA; V gene: TRBV3-1; CDR3 protein: CASSQEGWDIPMPTF; CDR3 DNA: TGTGCCAGCAGCCAAGAAGGGTGGGACATACCTATGCCCACCTTC
J gene: TRBJ2-5; clone size: many; D gene: NA; V gene: TRBV5-1; CDR3 protein: CASSTGIRETQYF; CDR3 DNA: TGCGCCAGCAGTACAGGGATAAGAGAGACCCAGTACTTC
J gene: TRBJ2-3; clone size: NA; D gene: TRBD2; V gene: TRBV7-9; CDR3 protein: CASRTSGGAVTDTQYF; CDR3 DNA: TGTGCCAGCAGAACTAGCGGGGGGGCCGTAACAGATACGCAGTATTTT
J gene: TRBJ1-2; clone size: NA; D gene: TRBD1; V gene: TRBV20-1; CDR3 protein: CSARGQGYGYTF; CDR3 DNA: TGCAGTGCTAGGGGACAGGGCTATGGCTACACCTTC
J gene: TRBJ1-1; clone size: NA; D gene: NA; V gene: TRBV29-1; CDR3 protein: CSVAGVNTEAFF; CDR3 DNA: TGCAGCGTTGCAGGGGTGAACACTGAAGCTTTCTTT